This is a list of T cell receptor beta chains from one sample in a study of CXCR3-negative and CXCR3-positive naive CD8 T cells. For each CDR3 protein, TCRdb gives one entry from its re-call of the 5' RACE reads, without DNA. Its table records 75,000 to 90,000 distinct CDR3 sequences. The sequencing input was naive CXCR3+ CD8+ T cells from blood. The receptors here all came from a human donor in good health. Some clones in this sample may be carry-over from other donors' samples. Each CDR3 is given with its conserved first and last residue.

>TRBJ1-1|TRBV6-5
CASSATVNTEAFF
>TRBJ2-1|TRBV29-1
CSVEPGLAGDRFF
>TRBJ2-1|TRBV21-1
CASSKVVRGCEQFF
>TRBJ2-7|TRBV21-1
CASGAQGAYEQYF
>TRBJ2-2|TRBV4-1
CASRDQASAPGELFF
>TRBJ1-4|TRBV6-5
CASSSTNVINEKLFF
>TRBJ1-2|TRBV12-3/TRBV12-4
CASSEGGGYTF
>TRBJ2-5|TRBV2
CATDNQETQYF
>TRBJ2-3|TRBV10-3
CAIVGAFTDTQYF
>TRBJ1-2|TRBV12-3/TRBV12-4
CASSRGTFYGYTF
>TRBJ2-4|TRBV27
CASSRRGTQNKNIQYF
>TRBJ2-7|TRBV7-9
CASSLTSRTPYEQYF
>TRBJ2-7|TRBV28
CASSLDGPLDEQYF
>TRBJ2-7|TRBV28
CASSLPPGTLKVDEQYF
>TRBJ1-1|TRBV7-6
CASSLEESEAFF
>TRBJ2-7|TRBV6-2/TRBV6-3
CASRDVDGSYEQYF
>TRBJ2-1|TRBV29-1
CSFRRASGRRNEQFF
>TRBJ2-5|TRBV9
CASSVGGGQQETQYF
>TRBJ1-1|TRBV20-1
CSATRDGQMNTEAFF
>TRBJ1-4|TRBV7-6
CASRSHFSEKLFF
>TRBJ1-2|TRBV28
CASSWRGLDGYTF
>TRBJ2-7|TRBV30
CAWVGVGQGIPYEQYF
>TRBJ2-1|TRBV3-1
CASSLPQGLYNEQFF
>TRBJ1-2|TRBV11-3
CASTDRVYGYTF
>TRBJ2-2|TRBV13
CASSLGPVNTGELFF
>TRBJ2-1|TRBV5-1
CASSLLGSGRARNEQFF
>TRBJ2-1|TRBV11-3
CASSVGGVHNEQFF
>TRBJ2-1|TRBV12-3/TRBV12-4
CASSWEPGVEQFF
>TRBJ2-3|TRBV28
CASSLGAGRWADTQYF
>TRBJ1-1|TRBV20-1
CSARIGTRGNTEAFF
>TRBJ2-1|TRBV11-3
CASSSGTGGNEQFF
>TRBJ2-7|TRBV27
CASSLESTPFYEQYF
>TRBJ2-2|TRBV29-1
CSVTPGTVNTGELFF
>TRBJ2-1|TRBV28
CASSLAIGSREQFF
>TRBJ2-7|TRBV6-5
CASSDYAGYEQYF
>TRBJ1-1|TRBV7-9
CASSVGTGGGGAFF
>TRBJ1-5|TRBV3-1
CASSLPGGVSLQYSNQPQHF
>TRBJ1-6|TRBV6-5
CASSHRQGPPLGSPLHF
>TRBJ2-3|TRBV5-1
CASSLYQLAASTDTHYF
>TRBJ2-1|TRBV4-3
CASSQGPSGSYNEQFF
>TRBJ2-2|TRBV12-3/TRBV12-4
CASTLGASGEFADGELFF
>TRBJ2-2|TRBV11-2
CASSLVAVGTGQLTGELFF
>TRBJ2-7|TRBV20-1
CSAREGQGVYEQYF
>TRBJ2-2|TRBV7-6
CASSLGWVNTGELFF
>TRBJ2-1|TRBV4-2
CASSPIPGGNNEQFF
>TRBJ2-5|TRBV2
CASIFGTGIETQYF
>TRBJ1-6|TRBV14
CASSQTTGDSPLHF
>TRBJ2-2|TRBV28
CASSFMGSGELFF
>TRBJ2-2|TRBV6-4
CASSVSGFNTGELFF
>TRBJ2-5|TRBV11-3
CASSLPQETQYF
>TRBJ2-7|TRBV5-1
CASSFGDQAPLEQYF
>TRBJ1-2|TRBV4-1
CASSREDIFTLSNYGYTF
>TRBJ2-2|TRBV29-1
CSVGQNLAGELFF
>TRBJ2-7|TRBV29-1
CSVVQDNYEQYF
>TRBJ2-7|TRBV4-2
CASNDLSTEKQYF
>TRBJ2-3|TRBV7-2
CASSSGGPTDTQYF
>TRBJ2-3|TRBV20-1
CSAAGEAGTQYF